This T cell receptor beta chain stems from a study of T-cell memory formation after mild COVID-19. Overall study context: TCR clusters were largely donor specific.

Trimming left V 3 bases short and J 1 base short, with 15 bases between. CDR1 is LGHNA, CDR2 YSLEER, per germline. This CDR3 comprises 16 residues. In TCRdb, the 5' RACE reads were re-called with MiXCR into one record per CDR3 protein. The sample has 200,000 or so distinct CDR3 sequences; approximately 16% are singletons. This clonotype turned up a few times. The source is an adult woman who had mild COVID-19 (a few samples of this study predate the infection). Cell type and time point are not known. The V gene is TRBV4-3, the J gene TRBJ1-1; D possibly corresponds to TRBD1 (6 bases). What was sequenced was PBMCs or a T cell subset sorted from them (not recorded which). The CDR3 nucleotides are TGCGCCAGCAGCCAGGAGGGACATACATCGAACACTGAAGCTTTCTTT. Amino acid sequence: CASSQEGHTSNTEAFF.